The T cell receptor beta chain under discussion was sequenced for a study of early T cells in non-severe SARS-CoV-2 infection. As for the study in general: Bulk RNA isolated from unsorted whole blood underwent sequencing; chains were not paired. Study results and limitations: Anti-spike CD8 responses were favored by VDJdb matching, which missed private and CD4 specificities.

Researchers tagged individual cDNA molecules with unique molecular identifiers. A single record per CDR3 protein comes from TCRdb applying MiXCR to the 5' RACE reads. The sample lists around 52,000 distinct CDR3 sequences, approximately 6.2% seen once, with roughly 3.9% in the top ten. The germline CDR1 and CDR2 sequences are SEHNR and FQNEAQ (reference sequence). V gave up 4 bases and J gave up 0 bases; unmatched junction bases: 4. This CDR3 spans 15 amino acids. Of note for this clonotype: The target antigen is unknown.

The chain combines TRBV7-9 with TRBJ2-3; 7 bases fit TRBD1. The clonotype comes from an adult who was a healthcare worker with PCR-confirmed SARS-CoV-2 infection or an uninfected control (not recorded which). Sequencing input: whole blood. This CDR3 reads CASSSGGTSTDTQYF. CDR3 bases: TGTGCCAGCAGCTCAGGGGGAACTAGCACAGATACGCAGTATTTT.